Following are 17 T cell receptor beta chains from one sample sequenced in a study of graft-versus-host responses after intestinal transplantation. Clones were sequenced by immunoSEQ multiplex PCR, and TCRdb holds only the in-frame ones, with some missing. This sample has over 120,000 clones, with approximately 91% found just once. The antigens of these receptors remain unknown. This material consisted of unstimulated CD4+ T cells sorted from spleen or lymph node cells, taken before intestinal transplant. These receptors all stem from a human donor who received an intestinal transplant.

This chain joins TRBV28 and TRBJ2-1, with 10 bases lining up with TRBD1. Trimming cost V 7 bases and J 4 bases; bases outside gene matches: 10. This CDR3 contains 16 residues. Germline CDR1 MDHEN, CDR2 SYDVKM. The CDR3 region has the DNA TGTGCCAGCACCACATCCGGGACAGGGGATTACAATGAGCAGTTCTTC. Its protein product is CASTTSGTGDYNEQFF.

CDR3 nucleotides: TGTGCCAGCAGTGATCTACCAGGACAGGCTAAGAATCAGCCCCAGCATTTT. Translation gives CASSDLPGQAKNQPQHF. The J gene is TRBJ1-5, the V gene TRBV2, with TRBD1 identical over 7 bases. The CDR3 has 17 residues. The germline V gene encodes CDR1 SNHLY and CDR2 FYNNEI. J gave up 4 bases and V 3 bases, and 12 bases lay outside the gene matches.

This clone was detected only once. The genes are TRBV7-2 and TRBJ2-5, with 10 nucleotides matching TRBD2. The V and J ends lost 5 bases and 5 bases, in that order; junction bases with no gene match: 2. CDR1 and CDR2 from the germline V gene are SGHTA and FQGNSA. This CDR3 spans 13 amino acids. DNA of the CDR3: TGTGCCAGCAGCCGACTAGCGGGTGAGACCCAGTACTTC. Translating gives CASSRLAGETQYF.

V gene TRBV2 combines with J gene TRBJ2-1, with 8 bases matching TRBD2. CDR1 is SNHLY and CDR2 is FYNNEI in the germline V gene. The CDR3 runs 15 residues. With V trimmed by 8 bases and J by 10 bases, 16 bases remained unmatched. CDR3: CASQIHSGLVGEQFF. CDR3 sequence (DNA): TGTGCCAGCCAAATCCATTCGGGACTAGTAGGCGAGCAGTTCTTC.

This chain links TRBV9 with TRBJ2-5; D might be TRBD1 or TRBD2, each matching 5 bases. Per germline, CDR1 SGDLS and CDR2 YYNGEE. Trimming took 8 bases from V and 9 from J, leaving 17 bases between them. The CDR3 is made up of 12 amino acids. CDR3 DNA: TGTGCCAGTGCCAAAAGATTGGGGGCCCAGTACTTC. Amino acids: CASAKRLGAQYF.

The V and J genes are TRBV28 and TRBJ1-2; 10 bases agree with TRBD1. Trimming cost V 4 bases and J 4 bases; bases outside gene matches: 9. The germline V gene encodes CDR1 MDHEN and CDR2 SYDVKM. This CDR3 has 16 residues. The CDR3 loop reads CASSYPDRGEVYGYTF. As DNA, the CDR3 is TGTGCCAGCAGTTACCCGGACAGGGGGGAGGTCTATGGCTACACCTTC.

This chain connects TRBV18 to TRBJ1-3; 8 bases match TRBD1. This CDR3 contains 16 residues. V lost 3 bases to trimming and J lost 2 bases; unmatched junction nucleotides: 6. Germline V gene sequence: CDR1 KGHSH, CDR2 LQKENI. The CDR3 DNA reads as TGTGCCAGCTCACCGAAGAAACAGGGGGCTGGAAACACCATATATTTT. This sequence encodes CASSPKKQGAGNTIYF.

V is TRBV30 and J is TRBJ1-2; possible D gene TRBD1, 5 bases. Germline V gene lookup returns CDR1 GTSNPN and CDR2 SVGIG (reference sequence). The V gene lost 0 bases and the J gene lost 3 bases, with 8 bases spanning the gap. CDR3 length: 13 residues. CDR3 in DNA: TGTGCCTGGAGTGTTTTAGGGGACTATGGCTACACCTTC. This encodes CAWSVLGDYGYTF.

J is TRBJ2-7 and V is TRBV6-1; D is tentatively TRBD1 or TRBD2 (5 bases each). V gave up 6 bases and J gave up 3 bases, with 15 bases separating them. This CDR3 is built from 14 residues. CDR1 MNHNS and CDR2 SASEGT come from the germline V gene. The CDR3 here is CASSNRGAVYEQYF. Here the CDR3 DNA reads TGTGCCAGCAGCAATCGGGGCGCGGTCTACGAGCAGTACTTC.

CDR3 loop: CASSLGGRGLTTEAFF. DNA of the CDR3: TGTGCCAGCAGCTTGGGAGGTAGGGGGCTGACCACTGAAGCTTTCTTT. The chain combines TRBV5-4 with TRBJ1-1; 7 bases map to TRBD1. Trimming cost V 0 bases and J 4 bases; bases outside gene matches: 9. The CDR3 runs to 16 residues. CDR1 SGHNT and CDR2 YYREEE come from the germline V gene (reference sequence).

The chain couples TRBV27 to TRBJ2-3; D gene uncertain. The V and J ends lost 8 bases and 0 bases respectively, with 12 bases between them. Germline V gene sequence: CDR1 MNHEY, CDR2 SMNVEV (reference sequence). CDR3 length: 14 amino acids. The CDR3 reads CASGRLLSTDTQYF. The DNA for the CDR3 is TGTGCCAGCGGTCGGCTCCTCAGCACAGATACGCAGTATTTT.

The rearrangement joins TRBV21-1 to TRBJ1-1; the listed D gene, TRBD1, was not tested against the DNA. TRBV21-1 is designated a pseudogene. This CDR3 comprises 15 residues. The CDR3: CASSQRTTRDSEAFF. The CDR3 DNA is TGTGCCAGCAGCCAAAGGACTACCCGGGACAGTGAAGCTTTCTTT.

This clone was recorded once. V gene TRBV11-3 combines with J gene TRBJ2-1; 9 bases map to TRBD2. The V segment lost 6 bases and the J segment 5 bases; nucleotides outside the gene matches: 5. CDR1 SGHNT and CDR2 YENEEA come from the germline V gene. The CDR3 length is 14 residues. CDR3 residues: CASSQGLAHNEQFF. In DNA form, the CDR3 reads TGTGCCAGCAGTCAGGGACTAGCCCACAATGAGCAGTTCTTC.

V is TRBV5-6 and J is TRBJ1-5; D unclear. The CDR3 loop spans 13 amino acids. Germline CDR1 reads SGHDT; CDR2 reads YYEEEE. Trimming took off 1 base at V and 7 bases at J, with 9 bases between the two ends. The CDR3 DNA reads as TGTGCCAGCAGCTTGTTTAGTGAACAGCCCCAGCATTTT. Protein sequence: CASSLFSEQPQHF.

The chain links TRBV6-5 to TRBJ2-5; 11 bases match TRBD2. Unmatched junction bases numbered 1, after V lost 4 bases and J lost 3 bases. The CDR3 is made up of 14 amino acids. Germline CDR1 and CDR2: MNHEY and SVGAGI. The CDR3 DNA is TGTGCCAGCAGTTTTAGCGGGAGGGAAGAGACCCAGTACTTC. Translated: CASSFSGREETQYF.

The V and J genes are TRBV6-5 and TRBJ1-4, with D perhaps TRBD1 (5 bases). V lost 4 bases and J lost 5, with 11 bases in between. The germline CDR1 and CDR2 sequences are MNHEY and SVGAGI. This CDR3 is built from 14 residues. CDR3 in amino acids: CASSSGLSNEKLFF. Here the CDR3 DNA reads TGTGCCAGCAGTTCGGGACTGAGCAATGAAAAACTGTTTTTT.

The V and J genes are TRBV6-1 and TRBJ2-3; TRBD1 is a possible D gene (6 bases). V lost 1 base and J lost 0, with 8 bases in between. Germline V CDR1 and CDR2: MNHNS, SASEGT. The CDR3 covers 15 residues. The CDR3 loop reads CASSEGTGSTDTQYF. Here the CDR3 DNA reads TGTGCCAGCAGTGAAGGTACAGGGAGCACAGATACGCAGTATTTT.